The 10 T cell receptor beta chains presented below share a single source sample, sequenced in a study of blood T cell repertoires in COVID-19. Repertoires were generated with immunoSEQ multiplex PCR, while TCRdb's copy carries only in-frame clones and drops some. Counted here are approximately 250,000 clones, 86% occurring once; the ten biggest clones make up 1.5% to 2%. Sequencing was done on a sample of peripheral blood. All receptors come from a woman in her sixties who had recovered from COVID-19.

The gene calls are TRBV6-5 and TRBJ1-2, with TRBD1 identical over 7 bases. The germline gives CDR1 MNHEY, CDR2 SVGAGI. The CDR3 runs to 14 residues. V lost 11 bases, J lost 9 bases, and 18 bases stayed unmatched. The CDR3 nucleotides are TGTGCCTGCCTACCCAGGACAGGCTTGTTAAGCTACACCTTC. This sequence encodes CACLPRTGLLSYTF.

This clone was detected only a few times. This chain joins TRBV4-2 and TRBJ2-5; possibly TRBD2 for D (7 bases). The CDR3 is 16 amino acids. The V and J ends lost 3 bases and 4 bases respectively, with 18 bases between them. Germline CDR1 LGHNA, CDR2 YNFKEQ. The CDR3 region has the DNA TGTGCCAGCAGCCACTTACGGGGGGCAAAGGGAGAGACCCAGTACTTC. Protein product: CASSHLRGAKGETQYF.

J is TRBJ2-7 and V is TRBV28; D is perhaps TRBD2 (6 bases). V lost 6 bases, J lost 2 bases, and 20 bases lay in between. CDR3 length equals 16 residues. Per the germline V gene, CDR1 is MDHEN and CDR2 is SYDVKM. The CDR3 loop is CASSSPAGRLPYEQYF. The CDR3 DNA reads TGTGCCAGCAGCTCCCCCGCGGGACGGCTCCCCTACGAGCAGTACTTC.

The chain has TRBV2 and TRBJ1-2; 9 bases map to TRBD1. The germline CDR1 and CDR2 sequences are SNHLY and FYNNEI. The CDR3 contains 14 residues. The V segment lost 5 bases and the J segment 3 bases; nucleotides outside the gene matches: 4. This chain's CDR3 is CASSLQGADYGYTF. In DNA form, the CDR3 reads TGTGCCAGCAGTCTACAGGGGGCGGACTATGGCTACACCTTC.

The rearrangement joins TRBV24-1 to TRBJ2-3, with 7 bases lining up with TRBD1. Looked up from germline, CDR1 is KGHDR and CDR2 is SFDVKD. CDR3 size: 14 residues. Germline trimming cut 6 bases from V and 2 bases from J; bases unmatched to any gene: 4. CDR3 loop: CATSRDRDTDTQYF. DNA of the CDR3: TGTGCCACCAGTCGGGACAGAGACACAGATACGCAGTATTTT.

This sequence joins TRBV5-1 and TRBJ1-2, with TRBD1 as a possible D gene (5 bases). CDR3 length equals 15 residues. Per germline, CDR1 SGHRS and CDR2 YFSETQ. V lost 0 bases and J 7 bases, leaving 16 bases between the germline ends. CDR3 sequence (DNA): TGCGCCAGCAGCTTGGATGGCAGGGAGGTTTCTGGCTACACCTTC. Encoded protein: CASSLDGREVSGYTF.

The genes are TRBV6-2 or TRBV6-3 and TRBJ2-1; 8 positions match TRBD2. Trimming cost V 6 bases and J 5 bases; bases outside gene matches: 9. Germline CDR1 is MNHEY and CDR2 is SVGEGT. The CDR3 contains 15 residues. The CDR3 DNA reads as TGTGCCAGCAGCCCCGGGGGGGCAGGGGACAATGAGCAGTTCTTC. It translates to CASSPGGAGDNEQFF.

Here the CDR3 reads CASSPPAVQGQGGYTF. The CDR3 DNA is TGTGCCAGCAGCCCTCCGGCCGTTCAGGGGCAGGGTGGCTACACCTTC. This chain connects TRBV7-2 to TRBJ1-2, with D maybe TRBD1 (6 bases). Trimming shortened V by 5 bases and J by 7 bases, and 23 bases separated the two germline ends. Germline loops: CDR1 SGHTA, CDR2 FQGNSA. There are 16 residues in the CDR3.

CDR3 DNA sequence: TGTGCCAGCAGTTACTCGAGCAGGGGTATCGGTGGCTACACCTTC. Residues: CASSYSSRGIGGYTF. The chain combines TRBV6-5 with TRBJ1-2; D possibly corresponds to TRBD1 (6 bases). This CDR3 contains 15 residues. V lost 0 bases and J 7 bases, leaving 15 bases between the germline ends. Germline lookup yields CDR1 MNHEY and CDR2 SVGAGI.

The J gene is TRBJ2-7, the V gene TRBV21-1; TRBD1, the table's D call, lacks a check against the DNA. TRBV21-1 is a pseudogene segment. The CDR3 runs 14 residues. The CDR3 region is CASSKAQGNYEQYF. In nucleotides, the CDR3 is TGTGCCAGCAGCAAAGCGCAGGGGAACTACGAGCAGTACTTC.